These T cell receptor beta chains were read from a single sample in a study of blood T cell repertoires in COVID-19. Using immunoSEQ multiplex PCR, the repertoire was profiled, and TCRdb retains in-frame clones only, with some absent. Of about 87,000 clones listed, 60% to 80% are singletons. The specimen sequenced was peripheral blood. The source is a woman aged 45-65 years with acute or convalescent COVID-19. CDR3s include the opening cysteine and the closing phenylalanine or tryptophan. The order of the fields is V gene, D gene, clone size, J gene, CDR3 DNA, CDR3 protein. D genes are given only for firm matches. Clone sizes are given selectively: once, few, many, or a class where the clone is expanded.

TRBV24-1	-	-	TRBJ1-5	TGTGCCACCAGTGAACCCGGAAGGGGTGAGGATCAGCCCCAGCATTTT	CATSEPGRGEDQPQHF
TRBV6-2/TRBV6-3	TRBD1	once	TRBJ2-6	TGTGCCAGCAGCCCTTGGGGACAGGGGGTCTCTGGGGCCAACGTCCTGACTTTC	CASSPWGQGVSGANVLTF
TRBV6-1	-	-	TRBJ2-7	TGTGCCAGCAGTGAAGCGCTTGGGGCCGTTTACTACGAGCAGTACTTC	CASSEALGAVYYEQYF
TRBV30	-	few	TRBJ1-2	TGTGCCTGGAGGGGGGCAGGGAGAGGCTACACCTTC	CAWRGAGRGYTF
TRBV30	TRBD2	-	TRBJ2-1	TGTGCCCGTAGCGGGTACAATGAGCAGTTCTTC	CARSGYNEQFF
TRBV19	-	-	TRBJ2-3	TGTGCCAGCAGAGGGTGGGCTAGCGAGGCAGATACGCAGTATTTT	CASRGWASEADTQYF
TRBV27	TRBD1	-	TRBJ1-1	TGTGCCAGCAGGATACGGACAGGGAACACTGAAGCTTTCTTT	CASRIRTGNTEAFF
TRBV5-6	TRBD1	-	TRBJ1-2	TGTGCCAGCAGCGCAGTATACAGGGGTAACTATGGCTACACCTTC	CASSAVYRGNYGYTF
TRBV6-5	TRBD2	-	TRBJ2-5	TGTGCCAGCGCTAGCGGGGGGTCGTACCAAGAGACCCAGTACTTC	CASASGGSYQETQYF
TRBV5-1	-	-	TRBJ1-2	TGCGCCAGCAGCCCGGACGAGGGTAAAGGCTACACCTTC	CASSPDEGKGYTF
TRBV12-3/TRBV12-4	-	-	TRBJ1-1	TGTGCCAGCAGTTTTCCGGGGGGCAGTGAAGCTTTCTTT	CASSFPGGSEAFF
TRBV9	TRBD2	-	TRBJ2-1	TGTGCCAGCAGAGGGACTAGCGGGGGGGACTACAATGAGCAGTTCTTC	CASRGTSGGDYNEQFF
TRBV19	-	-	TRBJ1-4	TGTGCCAGTAGTCCACAGGGTTATAATGAAAAACTGTTTTTT	CASSPQGYNEKLFF
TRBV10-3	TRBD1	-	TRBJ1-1	TGTGCCATCAGTGGGACAGGCCAAGCTTTCTTT	CAISGTGQAFF
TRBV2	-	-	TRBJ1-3	TGTGCCAGCAGTGAACTATGGGGAAACACCATATATTTT	CASSELWGNTIYF
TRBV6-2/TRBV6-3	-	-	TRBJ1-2	TGTGCCAGCAGTAGACCGGTCAGTGGACTTAACTATGGCTACACCTTC	CASSRPVSGLNYGYTF
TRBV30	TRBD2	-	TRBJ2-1	TGTGCCTGGAGTCAGACTAGCGGGGGGGAGCAGTTCTTC	CAWSQTSGGEQFF
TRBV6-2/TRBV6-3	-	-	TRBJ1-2	TGTGCCAGCAGTTCCAACGGGTTGGGCTATGGCTACACCTTC	CASSSNGLGYGYTF
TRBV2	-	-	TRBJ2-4	TGTGCCAGCAGTGTGCACATCCACATTCAGTACTTC	CASSVHIHIQYF
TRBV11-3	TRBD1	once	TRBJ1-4	TGTGCCAGCAGCCGTGGACAGGGGGCGAATGAAAAACTGTTTTTT	CASSRGQGANEKLFF
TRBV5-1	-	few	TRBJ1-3	TGCGCCAGCAGCTGGGGGCCACCCCAGGGCTCTGGAAACACCATATATTTT	CASSWGPPQGSGNTIYF
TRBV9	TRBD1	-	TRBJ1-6	TGTGCCAGCAGCGTCGGGACAGGGGCTAGTAATTCACCCCTCCACTTT	CASSVGTGASNSPLHF
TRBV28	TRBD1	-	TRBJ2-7	TGTGCCAGCAGTTTTCGAGGACAGGGGGACCACGAGCAGTACTTC	CASSFRGQGDHEQYF
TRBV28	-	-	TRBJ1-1	TGTGCCAGCAGTCCCCCCGGTCGTGGGGGGACTGAAGCTTTCTTT	CASSPPGRGGTEAFF
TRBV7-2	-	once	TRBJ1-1	TGTGCCAGCAGCTTAGCCCCCACTATGAACACTGAAGCTTTCTTT	CASSLAPTMNTEAFF
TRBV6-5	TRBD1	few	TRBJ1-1	TGTGCCAGCAGTACCCCGGGACAGGGGATAACTGAAGCTTTCTTT	CASSTPGQGITEAFF
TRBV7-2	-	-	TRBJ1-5	TGTGCCAGCAGCTTAGGGGGTTCACCAGAAAGGACACGACAGCCCCAGCATTTT	CASSLGGSPERTRQPQHF
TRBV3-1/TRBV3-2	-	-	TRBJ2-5	TGTGCCAGCAGCCAACAGGCCCCCGGGACTCTCCAAGAGACCCAGTACTTC	CASSQQAPGTLQETQYF
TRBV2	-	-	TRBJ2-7	TGTGCCAGCTTCGATAGTTTACTAGAGTACGAGCAGTACTTC	CASFDSLLEYEQYF
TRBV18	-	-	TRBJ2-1	TGTGCCAGCTCACCGATTCAGGGGCCCGGAAGTGAGCAGTTCTTC	CASSPIQGPGSEQFF
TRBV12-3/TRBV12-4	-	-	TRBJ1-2	TGTGCCAGCAGCTCCAGGGTTAGCTACACCTTC	CASSSRVSYTF
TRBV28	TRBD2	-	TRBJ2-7	TGTGCCAGCAGTTCGGGACTAGTGGGGCCCTACGAGCAGTACTTC	CASSSGLVGPYEQYF
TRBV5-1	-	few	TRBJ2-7	TGCGCCAGCAGCAAGGGGTTAAACTACGAGCAGTACTTC	CASSKGLNYEQYF